This TCR beta chain was recovered during a study of blood T cell repertoires in COVID-19. Per the germline V gene, CDR1 is MNHEY and CDR2 is SMNVEV (reference sequence). V dropped 0 bases and J dropped 7; count of bases not matched to a gene: 2. This CDR3 spans 15 amino acids. Per the study methods: Estimation of nucleated cell counts relied on the amplification of reference gene primers. Data came from immunoSEQ multiplex PCR; TCRdb stores just in-frame clones and leaves some out. V, J and clone size derive from that table, while D and trimming were established from the DNA sequence. The top ten clones hold 4.2% of a sample with around 150,000 clones, 76% of them seen once.

The sequence was obtained from a man between 60 and 75 years old with acute or convalescent COVID-19. The chain combines TRBV27 with TRBJ1-6; TRBD1 aligns across 8 bases. The sequenced sample was peripheral blood. The CDR3 region is CASSLSTGANSPLHF. The CDR3 DNA is TGTGCCAGCAGTTTATCGACAGGGGCCAATTCACCCCTCCACTTT.